Detailed here is one T cell receptor beta chain. The length of the CDR3 is 18 residues. CDR1 is MNHEY and CDR2 is SMNVEV in the germline V gene (reference sequence). The trim removed 4 bases at V and 0 bases at J, leaving 5 bases unmatched. The data stem from a study of shared T cell receptors in the human thymus. Only in-frame clones appear in the TCRdb table, and some are missing; sequencing was by immunoSEQ multiplex PCR. The table shows 500,000 to 750,000 clones, with over 75% occurring only once. The same specimen was also included in a second study, on human thymus T cells. That source notes: The donor group consisted of healthy Finnish infants who were having corrective surgery for congenital heart defects. Corrective cardiac surgery supplied the resected thymus tissue. Use of V and J genes seemed skewed within the thymic and blood repertoires. Unrelated people showed highly overlapping thymic repertoires, related research reported.

The sequencing input was thymocytes. The V call is TRBV27, the J call TRBJ2-1, with TRBD2 matching over 14 bases. This TCR came from a boy under two years old with a congenital heart defect. CDR3 DNA sequence: TGTGCCAGCAGTTCCGGGACTAGCGGGAGAGGCTCCTACAATGAGCAGTTCTTC. This codes for CASSSGTSGRGSYNEQFF.